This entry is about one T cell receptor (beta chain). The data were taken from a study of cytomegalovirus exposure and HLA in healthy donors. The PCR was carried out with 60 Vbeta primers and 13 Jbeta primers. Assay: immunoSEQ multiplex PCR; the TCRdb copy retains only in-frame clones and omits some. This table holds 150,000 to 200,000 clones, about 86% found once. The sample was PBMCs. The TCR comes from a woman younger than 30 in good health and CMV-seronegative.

In DNA, the CDR3 is TGTGCCAGCAGTTTAAAGGGAGGTAACTATGGCTACACCTTC. Protein sequence: CASSLKGGNYGYTF. J is TRBJ1-2 and V is TRBV28; D is unclear. This CDR3 is built from 14 residues. The V end was cut by 2 bases, the J end by 1 base, with 8 bases between. Germline lookup yields CDR1 MDHEN and CDR2 SYDVKM.